This record concerns one T cell receptor beta chain sequence. Unrecorded for this donor was the CMV serostatus. The CDR3 sequence is 16 residues long. The germline CDR1 and CDR2 sequences are ENHRY and SYGVKD. Deletions cut 2 bases from V and 0 bases from J, with 11 bases between. The PCR was carried out with 60 Vbeta primers and 13 Jbeta primers. TCRdb keeps only in-frame clones here, not all; method: immunoSEQ multiplex PCR. The repertoire holds around 90,000 clones, with around 60% as singletons. The data are from a study of cytomegalovirus exposure and HLA in healthy donors. V usage is TRBV10-3 and J usage is TRBJ1-3; possibly TRBD1 for D (6 bases). This clonotype originated in a human donor in good health. Sequencing used PBMCs. The CDR3 loop is CAISELGQLSGNTIYF. The CDR3 DNA is TGTGCCATCAGTGAGCTCGGACAGCTCTCTGGAAACACCATATATTTT.